Sequencing of this T cell receptor (beta chain) was carried out in a study of blood T cell repertoires in COVID-19. Germline lookup yields CDR1 SGHVS and CDR2 FNYEAQ. The V gene end was trimmed by 3 bases and the J gene end by 7 bases; junction bases not matched to a gene: 9. The CDR3 sequence is 15 residues long. Only in-frame clones appear in the TCRdb table, and some are missing; sequencing was by immunoSEQ multiplex PCR. Here the sample spans about 150,000 clones, 65% to 80% being singletons. The chain uses TRBV7-6 and TRBJ2-1; TRBD1 matches at 7 bases. The specimen sequenced was peripheral blood. The TCR sequence derives from a man aged 50 or older with acute or convalescent COVID-19. DNA for the CDR3: TGTGCCAGCAGCTTCCAACAGGGGATTGGAAATGAGCAGTTCTTC. It yields the protein CASSFQQGIGNEQFF.